Each of the 13 T cell receptor beta chains below was sequenced from the same sample in a study of blood T cell repertoires in COVID-19. Sequencing was performed with immunoSEQ multiplex PCR; in TCRdb, only in-frame clones are kept and a portion is missing. The repertoire includes about 180,000 clones, around 88% of them detected once, and more than 3.5% sits in the top ten. The sequenced material came from peripheral blood. Every receptor here comes from a woman in her 30s with acute or convalescent COVID-19.

The V gene is TRBV5-1, the J gene TRBJ2-2; 8 nucleotides line up with TRBD2. Germline V gene lookup returns CDR1 SGHRS and CDR2 YFSETQ. V trimming: 4 bases; J trimming: 5 bases; junction bases outside the gene matches: 7. This CDR3 is 15 amino acids long. DNA of the CDR3: TGCGCCAGCAGCCAGAGCGGGAGTGAAACCGGGGAGCTGTTTTTT. Encoded protein: CASSQSGSETGELFF.

The rearrangement joins TRBV6-5 to TRBJ1-5; D may be TRBD1 (6 bases). In germline, CDR1 is MNHEY, CDR2 SVGAGI. The CDR3 runs to 15 residues. The V end was cut by 4 bases, the J end by 3 bases, with 13 bases between. The CDR3 DNA is TGTGCCAGCAGTTCCAAAGGGGGAACCAATCAGCCCCAGCATTTT. Protein: CASSSKGGTNQPQHF.

The chain links TRBV24-1 to TRBJ2-1, with 13 bases lining up with TRBD2. CDR1 is KGHDR and CDR2 is SFDVKD in the germline V gene. The V and J ends lost 3 bases and 0 bases, in that order; junction bases with no gene match: 10. The CDR3 spans 20 residues. The CDR3 here is CATSDPAGLAGPSSYNEQFF. The CDR3 bases are TGTGCCACCAGTGATCCTGCGGGACTAGCGGGGCCCAGCTCCTACAATGAGCAGTTCTTC.

The CDR3 is CASSPTSGIFRNEQFF. CDR3 sequence (DNA): TGCGCCAGCAGTCCCACTAGCGGGATCTTTCGCAATGAGCAGTTCTTC. This sequence joins TRBV5-1 and TRBJ2-1; 10 bases map to TRBD2. CDR3 length: 16 amino acids. Per the germline V gene, CDR1 is SGHRS and CDR2 is YFSETQ. V was clipped by 5 bases and J by 6 bases; unmatched bases: 11.

This clone was observed a single time. The chain joins TRBV3-1 (or the pseudogene TRBV3-2) to TRBJ2-1, with TRBD2 identical over 8 bases. The CDR3 runs 14 residues. Germline CDR1 reads LGHDT; CDR2 reads YNNKEL (reference sequence). V gave up 1 base and J gave up 10 bases; unmatched junction bases: 6. The CDR3 region is CASSQGTSWGEQFF. CDR3 nucleotide sequence: TGTGCCAGCAGCCAAGGGACTAGCTGGGGGGAGCAGTTCTTC.

V is TRBV18 and J is TRBJ2-2; D perhaps matches TRBD1 (6 bases). V lost 0 bases, J lost 3 bases, and 8 bases lay in between. Germline CDR1 KGHSH, CDR2 LQKENI. The CDR3 consists of 15 residues. CDR3 in amino acids: CASSPPSGDTGELFF. The CDR3 coding sequence is TGTGCCAGCTCACCACCGTCAGGGGACACCGGGGAGCTGTTTTTT. The variable domain in full, with the rest retrieved from reference TRBV18 and TRBJ2-2, is NAGVMQNPRHLVRRRGQEARLRCSPMKGHSHVYWYRQLPEEGLKFMVYLQKENIIDESGMPKERFSAEFPKEGPSILRIQQVVRGDSAAYFCASSPPSGDTGELFFGEGSRLTVL.

This clone was detected only once. The chain employs TRBV28 and TRBJ1-1, with D hard to call. Trimming pared 4 bases from V and 1 base from J, leaving 7 bases between. Per germline, CDR1 MDHEN and CDR2 SYDVKM. This CDR3 is 13 amino acids long. The chain's CDR3 is CASSYLRNTEAFF. CDR3 sequence (DNA): TGTGCCAGCAGTTATCTACGGAACACTGAAGCTTTCTTT.

The chain is built from TRBV18 and TRBJ2-3, with 9 bases matching TRBD1. The J segment lost 5 bases and the V segment lost 3 bases, leaving 3 bases of the junction unmatched. CDR1 and CDR2 from the germline V gene are KGHSH and LQKENI. The CDR3 consists of 14 residues. This chain's CDR3 is CASSPGQGRDTQYF. The CDR3 DNA is TGTGCCAGCTCACCGGGACAGGGTAGAGATACGCAGTATTTT.

The chain employs TRBV18 and TRBJ2-1; a weak D match, TRBD1 (5 bases). The CDR3 is made up of 12 amino acids. V dropped 4 bases and J dropped 10 bases, with 11 bases sitting between them. CDR1 and CDR2 from the germline V gene are KGHSH and LQKENI. Written as DNA, the CDR3 is TGTGCCAGCTCACTGTACGACAGCGAGCAGTTCTTC. As protein: CASSLYDSEQFF. Looking up the rest from reference TRBV18 and TRBJ2-1 gives the full variable domain: NAGVMQNPRHLVRRRGQEARLRCSPMKGHSHVYWYRQLPEEGLKFMVYLQKENIIDESGMPKERFSAEFPKEGPSILRIQQVVRGDSAAYFCASSLYDSEQFFGPGTRLTVL.

The chain employs TRBV10-1 and TRBJ2-2; D is possibly TRBD1 (6 bases). Germline V gives CDR1 WNHNN, CDR2 SYGVQD (reference sequence). V was cut by 2 bases and J by 5 bases, with 6 bases left in between. The CDR3 is 13 amino acids. The CDR3 region is CASSEGTTGELFF. For the CDR3, the DNA is TGCGCCAGCAGTGAGGGGACAACCGGGGAGCTGTTTTTT.

This rearrangement joins TRBV6-4 to TRBJ2-5; D might be TRBD2 (6 bases). The V end was cut by 7 bases, the J end by 1 base, with 13 bases between. Germline V gives CDR1 MRHNA, CDR2 SNTAGT. The CDR3 consists of 14 residues. This chain's CDR3 is CASTLGTFQETQYF. The CDR3, as DNA: TGTGCCAGCACCCTCGGGACTTTCCAAGAGACCCAGTACTTC.

This clone appeared a single time. The chain is built from TRBV6-5 and TRBJ1-5, with a tentative D call TRBD1 (5 bases). Germline V CDR1 and CDR2: MNHEY, SVGAGI. CDR3 length: 14 residues. Trimming removed 7 bases from V and 9 bases from J, with 19 bases in between. CDR3 sequence reads: CASTRDSDLGPQHF. DNA for the CDR3: TGTGCCAGCACCCGGGACTCGGATTTAGGGCCCCAGCATTTT.

This clone was detected a few times. The chain carries TRBV30 and TRBJ2-1; 7 nucleotides agree with TRBD2. This CDR3 is built from 14 residues. CDR1 is GTSNPN, CDR2 SVGIG, per germline (reference sequence). With 0 bases clipped from V and 6 bases from J, the junction kept 5 bases outside the gene matches. The CDR3 DNA reads as TGTGCCTGGAGTGTAAGACTAGCTAGCAATGAGCAGTTCTTC. Amino acids: CAWSVRLASNEQFF.